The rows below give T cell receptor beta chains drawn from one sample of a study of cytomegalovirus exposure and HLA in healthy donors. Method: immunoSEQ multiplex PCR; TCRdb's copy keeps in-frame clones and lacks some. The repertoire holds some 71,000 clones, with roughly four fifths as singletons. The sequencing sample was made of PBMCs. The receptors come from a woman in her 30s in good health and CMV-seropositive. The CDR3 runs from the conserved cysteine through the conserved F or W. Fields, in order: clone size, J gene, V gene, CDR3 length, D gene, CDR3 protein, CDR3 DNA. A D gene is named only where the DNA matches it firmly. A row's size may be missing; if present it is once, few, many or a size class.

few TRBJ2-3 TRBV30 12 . CAWNQGADTQYF TGTGCCTGGAACCAAGGGGCAGATACGCAGTATTTT
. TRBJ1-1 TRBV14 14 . CASSLGRLNTEAFF TGTGCCAGCAGCCTGGGCAGACTGAACACTGAAGCTTTCTTT
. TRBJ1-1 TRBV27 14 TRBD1 CASSSTGGKGEAFF TGTGCCAGCAGTTCAACAGGGGGAAAGGGTGAAGCTTTCTTT
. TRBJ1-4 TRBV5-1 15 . CASSWGGAEDEKLFF TGCGCCAGCAGTTGGGGGGGCGCCGAGGATGAAAAACTGTTTTTT
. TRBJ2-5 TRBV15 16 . CATSRGEAGHQETQYF TGTGCCACCAGCAGAGGGGAGGCGGGACACCAAGAGACCCAGTACTTC
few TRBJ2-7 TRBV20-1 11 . CSALTVYEQYF TGCAGTGCCCTGACAGTCTACGAGCAGTACTTC
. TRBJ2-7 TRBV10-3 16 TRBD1 CAISESATGGPYEQYF TGTGCCATCAGTGAGTCAGCAACAGGGGGCCCCTACGAGCAGTACTTC
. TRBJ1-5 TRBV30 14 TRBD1 CAWSKGAANQPQHF TGTGCCTGGAGTAAGGGGGCCGCCAATCAGCCCCAGCATTTT
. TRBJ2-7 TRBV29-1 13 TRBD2 CSVRTSGRPEQYF TGCAGCGTGCGGACTAGCGGGAGACCCGAGCAGTACTTC
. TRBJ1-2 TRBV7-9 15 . CASSSGGSGDHGYTF TGTGCCAGCAGCTCCGGAGGATCAGGGGACCATGGCTACACCTTC
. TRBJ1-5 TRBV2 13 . CASSVRENQPQHF TGTGCCAGCAGTGTAAGGGAGAATCAGCCCCAGCATTTT
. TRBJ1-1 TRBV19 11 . CASKRGTEAFF TGTGCCAGTAAAAGAGGGACTGAAGCTTTCTTT
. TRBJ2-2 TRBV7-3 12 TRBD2 CASSAGAGELFF TGTGCCAGCAGCGCGGGAGCCGGGGAGCTGTTTTTT
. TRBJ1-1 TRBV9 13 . CASSADRNTEAFF TGTGCCAGCAGCGCGGACAGGAACACTGAAGCTTTCTTT
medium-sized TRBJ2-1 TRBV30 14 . CAWSRPVGAIEQFF TGTGCCTGGAGTCGCCCGGTGGGGGCAATTGAGCAGTTCTTC
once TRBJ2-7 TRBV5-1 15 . CASRHLLATTYEQYF TGCGCCAGCAGACACTTACTAGCCACAACCTACGAGCAGTACTTC
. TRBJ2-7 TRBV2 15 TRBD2 CASSRTSGSSYEQYF TGTGCCAGCAGCCGGACTAGCGGGAGCTCCTACGAGCAGTACTTC
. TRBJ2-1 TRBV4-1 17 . CASSQDEASGYDNEQFF TGCGCCAGCAGCCAAGATGAGGCTTCAGGGTATGACAATGAGCAGTTCTTC
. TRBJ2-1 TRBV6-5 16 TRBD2 CASSYSPGLVPNEQFF TGTGCCAGCAGTTACTCACCGGGACTAGTCCCCAATGAGCAGTTCTTC
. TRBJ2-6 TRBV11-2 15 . CASSSDRTGANVLTF TGTGCCAGCAGCTCTGACAGGACGGGGGCCAACGTCCTGACTTTC
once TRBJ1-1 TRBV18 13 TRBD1 CASSPGDRVGAFF TGTGCCAGCTCACCCGGGGACAGGGTCGGAGCTTTCTTT
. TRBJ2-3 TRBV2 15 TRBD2 CASSGRTSGTDTQYF TGTGCCAGCAGTGGACGGACTAGCGGCACAGATACGCAGTATTTT
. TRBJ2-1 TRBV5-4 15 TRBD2 CASSGLAGELNEQFF TGTGCCAGCAGCGGACTAGCGGGAGAGTTGAATGAGCAGTTCTTC
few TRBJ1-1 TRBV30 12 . CAWSTGGPQAFF TGTGCCTGGAGTACCGGAGGGCCTCAAGCTTTCTTT
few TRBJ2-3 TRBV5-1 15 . CASSRDTYRTDTQYF TGCGCCAGCAGCCGGGACACTTACCGCACAGATACGCAGTATTTT
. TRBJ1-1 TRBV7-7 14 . CASSPDNLYTEAFF TGTGCCAGCAGCCCGGACAACCTATACACTGAAGCTTTCTTT
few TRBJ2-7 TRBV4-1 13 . CASSQAVEHEQYF TGCGCCAGCAGCCAGGCGGTAGAGCACGAGCAGTACTTC
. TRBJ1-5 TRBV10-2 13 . CASTDQRNQPQHF TGCGCCAGCACCGACCAGAGGAATCAGCCCCAGCATTTT
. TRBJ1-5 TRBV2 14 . CASSERHQNQPQHF TGTGCCAGCAGTGAAAGACATCAAAATCAGCCCCAGCATTTT
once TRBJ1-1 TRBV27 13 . CASSYSMNTEAFF TGTGCCAGCAGTTACAGCATGAACACTGAAGCTTTCTTT
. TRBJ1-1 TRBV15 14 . CATSRGGDGTEAFF TGTGCCACCAGCAGAGGGGGCGACGGTACTGAAGCTTTCTTT
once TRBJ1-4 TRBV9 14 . CASSPERLNEKLFF TGTGCCAGCAGCCCAGAGCGGCTGAATGAAAAACTGTTTTTT
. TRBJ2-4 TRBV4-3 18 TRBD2 CASSQGLAGSLAKNIQYF TGCGCCAGCAGCCAAGGACTAGCGGGCAGTCTAGCCAAAAACATTCAGTACTTC
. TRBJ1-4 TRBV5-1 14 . CASSLAGKNEKLFF TGCGCCAGCAGCCTGGCGGGAAAGAATGAAAAACTGTTTTTT
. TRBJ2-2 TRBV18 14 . CASSPGTNTGELFF TGTGCCAGCTCACCAGGGACTAACACCGGGGAGCTGTTTTTT
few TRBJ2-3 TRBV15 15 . CATSNQGGSTDTQYF TGTGCCACCAGCAATCAGGGCGGTAGCACAGATACGCAGTATTTT
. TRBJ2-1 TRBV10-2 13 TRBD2 CASTDPGGNEQFF TGCGCCAGCACCGACCCGGGAGGGAATGAGCAGTTCTTC
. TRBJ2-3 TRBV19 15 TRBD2 CASSMQRERADTQYF TGTGCCAGTAGTATGCAGCGGGAGAGGGCAGATACGCAGTATTTT
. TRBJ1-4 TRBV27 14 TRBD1 CASNRQGAGEKLFF TGTGCCAGCAACCGACAGGGGGCCGGTGAAAAACTGTTTTTT
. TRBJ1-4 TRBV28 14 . CASRLLGTNEKLFF TGTGCCAGCCGATTACTCGGGACTAATGAAAAGCTGTTTTTT
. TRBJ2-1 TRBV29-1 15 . CSVVPRQWSYNEQFF TGCAGCGTTGTCCCAAGACAGTGGTCCTACAATGAGCAGTTCTTC
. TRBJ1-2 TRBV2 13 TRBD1 CASSDDRVNGYTF TGTGCCAGCAGTGATGACAGGGTAAATGGCTACACCTTC
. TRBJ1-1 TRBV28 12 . CASRRPGIQSFF TGTGCCAGCAGAAGACCGGGGATACAGTCTTTCTTT
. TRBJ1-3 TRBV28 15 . CASSLNIASGNTIYF TGTGCCAGCAGTCTAAACATAGCCTCTGGAAACACCATATATTTT
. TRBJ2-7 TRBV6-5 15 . CASSYSVQGSWEQYF TGTGCCAGCAGTTACTCGGTCCAGGGCTCGTGGGAGCAGTACTTC
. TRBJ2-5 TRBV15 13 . CATSRVQQETQYF TGTGCCACCAGCAGAGTACAGCAAGAGACCCAGTACTTC
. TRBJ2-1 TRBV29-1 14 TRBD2 CSVGGADSYNEQFF TGCAGCGTCGGGGGGGCCGACTCCTACAATGAGCAGTTCTTC
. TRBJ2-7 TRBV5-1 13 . CASSPRSLLEQYF TGCGCCAGCAGCCCTAGGTCCTTGCTCGAGCAGTACTTC